These T cell receptor beta chains were read from a single sample in a study of T cell responses to AZD1222 COVID-19 vaccine. Generated by immunoSEQ multiplex PCR, the TCRdb table keeps only in-frame clones and is missing some. This table holds roughly 150,000 clones, 70% to 90% found once. Sequenced here: peripheral blood, sampled on day 0 of AZD1222 vaccination. Receptors were obtained from an adult in good health. Each CDR3 is given with its conserved first and last residue. D genes are given only for firm matches. Expanded clones are given a class, and other clones once, few, many or no size at all.

TRBJ2-3,TRBV7-2,NA,11,NA,CASSLKDTQYF,TGTGCCAGCAGCTTAAAGGATACGCAGTATTTT
TRBJ1-2,TRBV5-1,NA,16,TRBD1,CASKEVGTGNNYGYTF,TGCGCCAGCAAGGAAGTAGGGACAGGGAATAACTATGGCTACACCTTC
TRBJ2-7,TRBV30,NA,13,TRBD2,CAWTGGFSYEQYF,TGTGCCTGGACCGGGGGGTTCTCCTACGAGCAGTACTTC
TRBJ2-3,TRBV11-2,NA,15,TRBD2,CASSTSGGTMDTQYF,TGTGCCAGCAGCACGAGCGGAGGGACTATGGATACGCAGTATTTT
TRBJ2-4,TRBV19,NA,13,NA,CASLVPGKNIQYF,TGTGCCAGTCTGGTGCCAGGGAAAAACATTCAGTACTTC
TRBJ1-2,TRBV2,NA,12,NA,CASSGQDHGYTF,TGTGCCAGCAGTGGACAGGACCATGGCTACACCTTC
TRBJ1-3,TRBV5-1,NA,14,NA,CASSFASSGNTIYF,TGCGCCAGCAGCTTCGCCTCCTCTGGAAACACCATATATTTT
TRBJ1-1,TRBV7-8,NA,16,NA,CASSLGGQFVGTEAFF,TGTGCCAGCAGCTTAGGCGGACAGTTCGTGGGGACTGAAGCTTTCTTT
TRBJ2-7,TRBV4-1,NA,17,NA,CASSQELGSVGSYEQYF,TGCGCCAGCAGCCAAGAGTTAGGCTCTGTGGGCTCCTACGAGCAGTACTTC
TRBJ1-6,TRBV20-1,NA,13,NA,CSASPPGYTSLHF,TGCAGTGCTAGTCCCCCAGGTTATACATCCCTCCACTTT
TRBJ2-1,TRBV28,NA,14,TRBD2,CASKPGGSYNEQFF,TGTGCCAGCAAGCCGGGGGGCTCCTACAATGAGCAGTTCTTC
TRBJ1-1,TRBV20-1,NA,10,NA,CSASLTEAFF,TGCAGTGCTAGTCTCACTGAAGCTTTCTTT
TRBJ2-3,TRBV5-4,NA,14,NA,CASSLVGPTDTQYF,TGTGCCAGCAGCTTGGTGGGTCCCACAGATACGCAGTATTTT
TRBJ2-7,TRBV5-1,few,13,TRBD1,CASSRDSLYEQYF,TGCGCCAGCAGCAGGGACAGCCTATACGAGCAGTACTTC
TRBJ1-5,TRBV4-2,NA,16,TRBD1,CASSQVAGGSNQPQHF,TGTGCCAGCAGCCAAGTCGCAGGGGGAAGCAATCAGCCCCAGCATTTT
TRBJ2-2,TRBV29-1,once,15,TRBD1,CSVDLGQGNTGELFF,TGCAGCGTTGACCTCGGACAGGGGAACACCGGGGAGCTGTTTTTT
TRBJ2-7,TRBV6-5,NA,16,TRBD1,CASSLQIGQGPYEQYF,TGTGCCAGCAGTTTACAGATTGGACAGGGCCCCTACGAGCAGTACTTC
TRBJ1-5,TRBV10-3,NA,13,NA,CAIKGGVNQPQHF,TGTGCCATCAAAGGCGGAGTCAATCAGCCCCAGCATTTT
TRBJ2-1,TRBV19,NA,13,TRBD1,CATRDRGGNEQFF,TGTGCCACCCGGGACAGGGGAGGCAATGAGCAGTTCTTC
TRBJ2-7,TRBV19,NA,15,NA,CASSIKGSLGGEQYF,TGTGCCAGTAGTATAAAGGGGTCCCTTGGGGGAGAGCAGTACTTC
TRBJ1-6,TRBV19,NA,13,NA,CASSLGGNSPLHF,TGTGCCAGTAGCTTGGGGGGAAATTCACCCCTCCACTTT
TRBJ2-7,TRBV28,NA,16,NA,CASSLAWTGGHYEQYF,TGTGCCAGCAGTTTAGCCTGGACGGGTGGCCACTACGAGCAGTACTTC
TRBJ2-7,TRBV28,NA,15,TRBD1,CASSFGGTGAYEQYF,TGTGCCAGCAGTTTTGGGGGGACAGGAGCCTACGAGCAGTACTTC
TRBJ1-3,TRBV27,NA,13,NA,CASSLSPRGTIYF,TGTGCCAGCAGTTTATCCCCCCGGGGCACCATATATTTT
TRBJ1-2,TRBV4-1,once,15,TRBD1,CASSPGDRGFYGYTF,TGCGCCAGCAGTCCCGGCGACAGGGGGTTCTATGGCTACACCTTC
TRBJ1-2,TRBV6-5,NA,14,TRBD1,CASSNGQGSHGYTF,TGTGCCAGCAGTAACGGACAGGGGTCGCATGGCTACACCTTC
TRBJ1-1,TRBV5-1,NA,15,NA,CASSLGGTQGTEAFF,TGCGCCAGCAGCTTGGGGGGGACCCAGGGGACTGAAGCTTTCTTT
TRBJ2-1,TRBV5-1,few,16,NA,CASSWTGQPGVNEQFF,TGCGCCAGCAGCTGGACAGGACAGCCGGGGGTCAATGAGCAGTTCTTC
TRBJ2-3,TRBV10-1,NA,17,NA,CASSESSQRISTDTQYF,TGCGCCAGCAGTGAGTCGTCTCAGCGGATTAGCACAGATACGCAGTATTTT
TRBJ1-6,TRBV6-5,NA,14,NA,CASHLGDTNSPLHF,TGTGCCAGCCACTTGGGGGACACTAATTCACCCCTCCACTTT
TRBJ2-2,TRBV5-1,NA,16,TRBD2,CASSFLAGESTGELFF,TGCGCCAGCAGTTTTTTAGCGGGAGAGTCGACCGGGGAGCTGTTTTTT
TRBJ2-3,TRBV5-1,NA,16,TRBD2,CASSGGTSGTTDTQYF,TGCGCCAGCAGCGGAGGGACTAGCGGGACCACAGATACGCAGTATTTT
TRBJ2-5,TRBV7-8,NA,13,NA,CASSFGDQETQYF,TGTGCCAGCAGCTTTGGAGACCAAGAGACCCAGTACTTC
TRBJ1-5,TRBV28,NA,13,NA,CASSLDSNQPQHF,TGTGCCAGCAGTTTAGATAGCAATCAGCCCCAGCATTTT
TRBJ2-5,TRBV19,NA,13,NA,CASSLGNQETQYF,TGTGCCAGTAGTCTGGGGAACCAAGAGACCCAGTACTTC
TRBJ1-2,TRBV5-6,NA,16,NA,CASSLDPRGPNYGYTF,TGTGCCAGCAGCTTGGACCCCAGGGGCCCCAACTATGGCTACACCTTC
TRBJ1-6,TRBV7-9,NA,17,NA,CASSLASNQAINSPLHF,TGTGCCAGCAGCTTAGCAAGTAATCAAGCCATTAATTCACCCCTCCACTTT
TRBJ2-3,TRBV7-9,NA,14,TRBD2,CASSLGGSRNTQYF,TGTGCCAGCAGCTTGGGCGGGAGTCGCAATACGCAGTATTTT
TRBJ2-5,TRBV9,NA,11,NA,CASSGRETQYF,TGTGCCAGCAGCGGTCGTGAGACCCAGTACTTC
TRBJ1-5,TRBV6-2/TRBV6-3,NA,16,NA,CASSFQGEIRSQPQHF,TGTGCCAGCAGTTTCCAGGGCGAGATCAGGAGTCAGCCCCAGCATTTT
TRBJ1-2,TRBV5-6,NA,14,NA,CASSPVQGGYGYTF,TGTGCCAGCAGTCCTGTACAGGGAGGCTATGGCTACACCTTC
TRBJ2-1,TRBV10-2,NA,13,NA,CASSVGSLNEQFF,TGCGCCAGCAGTGTAGGGAGTCTGAATGAGCAGTTCTTC
TRBJ2-3,TRBV5-1,NA,14,NA,CASSSTRFADTQYF,TGCGCCAGCAGCTCGACTAGATTTGCAGATACGCAGTATTTT
TRBJ2-7,TRBV27,NA,14,NA,CASSTPRDRYEQYF,TGTGCCAGCAGTACACCGCGGGACCGCTACGAGCAGTACTTC
TRBJ1-5,TRBV2,NA,14,NA,CASSGQGIHQPQHF,TGTGCCAGCAGTGGTCAGGGCATACATCAGCCCCAGCATTTT
TRBJ1-1,TRBV5-4,NA,16,NA,CASSLGHIQMNTEAFF,TGTGCCAGCAGCTTGGGTCATATCCAAATGAACACTGAAGCTTTCTTT
TRBJ1-1,TRBV4-3,NA,15,NA,CASSQGKGRDTEAFF,TGCGCCAGCAGCCAAGGGAAAGGGAGGGACACTGAAGCTTTCTTT
TRBJ1-1,TRBV5-6,NA,14,TRBD1,CASSDTGGDTEAFF,TGTGCCAGCAGCGATACAGGGGGGGACACTGAAGCTTTCTTT
TRBJ1-5,TRBV7-2,NA,15,TRBD1,CASSSTGNSNQPQHF,TGTGCCAGCAGCTCGACAGGGAATAGCAATCAGCCCCAGCATTTT
TRBJ2-7,TRBV6-5,NA,14,TRBD1,CASSSTGGNYEQYF,TGTGCCAGCAGTTCGACAGGGGGCAACTACGAGCAGTACTTC
TRBJ1-2,TRBV10-2,NA,12,NA,CASALGGYGYTF,TGCGCCAGCGCTTTGGGCGGTTATGGCTACACCTTC
TRBJ1-4,TRBV6-2/TRBV6-3,NA,12,TRBD1,CASSRQGQKLFF,TGTGCCAGCAGCCGACAGGGTCAGAAACTGTTTTTT
TRBJ2-4,TRBV6-4,NA,15,TRBD1,CASGQGGLAKNIQYF,TGTGCCAGCGGACAGGGCGGACTAGCCAAAAACATTCAGTACTTC